These 7 T cell receptor beta chains came from one sample sequenced in a study of blood T cell repertoires in COVID-19. Profiling relied on immunoSEQ multiplex PCR, and the TCRdb table lists in-frame clones only, not all of them. The sample contains under 40,000 clones, approximately 82% of which appear only once. The sample comprised peripheral blood. These receptors were collected from a woman aged 55 to 70 with acute or convalescent COVID-19.

The chain carries TRBV5-8 and TRBJ2-2; 9 nucleotides match TRBD1. The CDR3 loop spans 15 amino acids. V shed 8 bases, J shed 3 bases, and the junction held 8 bases outside the gene matches. Germline values: CDR1 SGHTS, CDR2 YDEGEE. Here the CDR3 reads CASNRGLTDTGELFF. CDR3 nucleotide sequence: TGTGCCAGTAACAGGGGGCTAACGGACACCGGGGAGCTGTTTTTT.

This clone was recorded only once. The chain employs TRBV5-1 and TRBJ1-4, with 7 nucleotides matching TRBD1. This CDR3 has 16 residues. V lost 0 bases to trimming and J lost 0 bases; unmatched junction nucleotides: 2. CDR1 and CDR2 from the germline V gene are SGHRS and YFSETQ. CDR3 in DNA: TGCGCCAGCAGCTTGGGGACAGGCGCAACTAATGAAAAACTGTTTTTT. It specifies CASSLGTGATNEKLFF. The full variable domain, in which reference TRBV5-1 and TRBJ1-4 provide the parts outside the CDR3, is KAGVTQTPRYLIKTRGQQVTLSCSPISGHRSVSWYQQTPGQGLQFLFEYFSETQRNKGNFPGRFSGRQFSNSRSEMNVSTLELGDSALYLCASSLGTGATNEKLFFGSGTQLSVL.

A single count supports this clone. The CDR3: CASSQPDRGGPEAFF. The CDR3 region has the DNA TGTGCCAGCAGCCAGCCCGACAGGGGAGGGCCTGAAGCTTTCTTT. The chain links TRBV3-1 (or the pseudogene TRBV3-2) to TRBJ1-1; 8 bases are a match to TRBD1. This CDR3 is built from 15 residues. Germline trimming cut 3 bases from V and 6 bases from J; bases unmatched to any gene: 9. Germline assignment: CDR1 LGHDT and CDR2 YNNKEL (reference sequence).

V usage is TRBV7-9 and J usage is TRBJ2-1; 8 bases are a match to TRBD1. This CDR3 contains 15 residues. V shed 9 bases and J 1 base; nucleotides not matched to a gene: 8. Germline V gene sequence: CDR1 SEHNR, CDR2 FQNEAQ (reference sequence). DNA for the CDR3: TGTGCCAGTAAGGGGCGGGACAGGTCCTACAATGAGCAGTTCTTC. Protein: CASKGRDRSYNEQFF.

This clone has more than one count but fewer than ten. The chain uses TRBV2 and TRBJ1-2; the match to TRBD1 covers 7 bases. Per the germline V gene, CDR1 is SNHLY and CDR2 is FYNNEI. The CDR3 sequence is 14 residues long. V lost 6 bases and J lost 8; bases outside the gene matches: 12. CDR3 nucleotides: TGTGCCAGCAGGGAACCCTCGGGACAGTGGGGCTACACCTTC. As protein: CASREPSGQWGYTF. The full variable domain, completed using reference TRBV2 and TRBJ1-2, is EPEVTQTPSHQVTQMGQEVILRCVPISNHLYFYWYRQILGQKVEFLVSFYNNEISEKSEIFDDQFSVERPDGSNFTLKIRSTKLEDSAMYFCASREPSGQWGYTFGSGTRLTVV.

This chain joins TRBV19 and TRBJ2-7; D gene uncertain. Germline CDR1 LNHDA, CDR2 SQIVND (reference sequence). CDR3 length equals 11 residues. Between the trimmed V and J ends, which lost 4 bases and 5 bases, there was a span of 6 bases. CDR3 bases: TGTGCCAGTAGTAACTTTGACGAGCAGTACTTC. It translates to CASSNFDEQYF.

This clone appeared a single time. The V call is TRBV5-1, the J call TRBJ2-5; D call uncertain. This CDR3 contains 14 residues. With 0 bases removed from V and 1 base from J, the gap between germline ends came to 7 bases. In germline, CDR1 is SGHRS, CDR2 YFSETQ. CDR3 residues: CASSLAPSQETQYF. The DNA of the CDR3 is TGCGCCAGCAGCTTGGCCCCTTCCCAAGAGACCCAGTACTTC.